The 2 T cell receptor beta chains below all came from one sample that was sequenced in a study of blood T cells in healthy people across ages. Together with a sample-barcoded 5' primer, a J-beta primer mix was included in a second PCR lasting roughly 7 to 11 cycles. TCRdb analysed the 5' RACE reads with MiXCR anew, one entry per CDR3 protein. The sample records around 1,000,000 distinct CDR3 sequences, about 23% being singletons. This same sample was also taken into another study, of T cells of mothers and their children.

The sequenced material came from blood. The receptors were gathered from a girl aged 2 to 10 in good health.

This clonotype appeared a few times. This chain uses TRBV12-3 or TRBV12-4 with TRBJ1-4; the D is unclear. Between the trimmed V and J ends, which lost 6 bases and 5 bases, there was a span of 22 bases. CDR3 length: 17 amino acids. The CDR3 DNA sequence: TGTGCCAGCAGACCCCGGGAATTCTGGGAGGCAAATGAAAAACTGTTTTTT. Its translation: CASRPREFWEANEKLFF.

The V gene is TRBV7-3, the J gene TRBJ2-7; 7 bases are shared with TRBD1. Per germline, CDR1 SGHTA and CDR2 FQGTGA. The trim removed 1 base at V and 6 bases at J, leaving 9 bases unmatched. The CDR3 loop spans 15 amino acids. The CDR3 protein is CASSLNPGQESEQYF. DNA for the CDR3: TGTGCCAGCAGCTTAAACCCCGGACAGGAAAGCGAGCAGTACTTC.